The next 21 T cell receptor beta chains were all read from a single sample in a study of T-cell reconstitution after alpha-beta-depleted transplantation in children. A TCRbeta library incorporating unique molecular identifiers was prepared. TCRdb re-called the PCR reads with MiXCR, one entry per CDR3 protein. The table has 500,000 or so distinct CDR3 sequences, 32% seen once. The sample in question was PBMCs from the stem cell graft donor, obtained from the stem cell graft. The receptors were gathered from a human donor who donated a stem cell graft to a child with aplastic anemia.

The chain joins TRBV6-5 to TRBJ2-2; TRBD2 matches 9 bases. Germline lookup yields CDR1 MNHEY and CDR2 SVGAGI. Trimming took 4 bases from V and 4 from J; bases not matched to a gene: 10. The length of the CDR3 is 17 residues. DNA for the CDR3: TGTGCCAGCAGTTCCCGTAGCGGGAGATATGTCACCGGGGAGCTGTTTTTT. Translation gives CASSSRSGRYVTGELFF.

This clonotype was counted between two and nine times. The chain links TRBV7-8 to TRBJ2-1; TRBD2 agrees at 11 bases. V gave up 5 bases and J gave up 5 bases; unmatched junction bases: 8. Germline V gene sequence: CDR1 SGHVS, CDR2 FQNEAQ. The CDR3 contains 16 residues. Here the CDR3 DNA reads TGTGCCAGCAGCCCGATTGGGACTAGCGGAAACAATGAGCAGTTCTTC. As protein: CASSPIGTSGNNEQFF.

V gene TRBV20-1 combines with J gene TRBJ2-1; 8 bases match TRBD1. Germline V lookup: CDR1 DFQATT, CDR2 SNEGSKA (reference sequence). The CDR3 contains 13 residues. Trimming took 5 bases from V and 5 from J; bases not matched to a gene: 5. The CDR3 sequence is CSASATGDNEQFF. Here the CDR3 DNA reads TGCAGTGCTTCAGCGACAGGGGACAATGAGCAGTTCTTC.

The chain employs TRBV24-1 and TRBJ1-2; 12 bases fit TRBD1. This CDR3 spans 15 amino acids. J gave up 8 bases and V 4 bases, and 7 bases lay outside the gene matches. In germline, CDR1 is KGHDR, CDR2 SFDVKD. This CDR3 is CATSDPGQGAEGYTF. CDR3 coding DNA: TGTGCCACCAGTGACCCGGGACAGGGGGCGGAAGGCTACACCTTC.

This clonotype was seen only a few times. V usage is TRBV5-6 and J usage is TRBJ2-3; D possibly uses TRBD1 or TRBD2 (5 bases each). The CDR3 consists of 15 residues. The ends were cut back, 2 bases at V and 0 bases at J, with 10 bases in the middle. Germline values: CDR1 SGHDT, CDR2 YYEEEE. The DNA for the CDR3 is TGTGCCAGCAGCTTAAACGGGGCTAGCACAGATACGCAGTATTTT. Amino acids: CASSLNGASTDTQYF.

The rearrangement uses TRBV4-3 and TRBJ2-7, with D possibly matching TRBD2 (6 bases). Germline assignment: CDR1 LGHNA and CDR2 YSLEER. CDR3 size: 15 residues. V lost 1 base and J lost 5, with 15 bases in between. The CDR3 bases are TGCGCCAGCAGCCAAGTGGGAAGCGGGCGACACGAGCAGTACTTC. It encodes CASSQVGSGRHEQYF.

This clonotype was observed a few times. The chain couples TRBV29-1 to TRBJ2-2; 7 nucleotides line up with TRBD2. From germline, CDR1 is SQVTM and CDR2 ANQGSEA. Trimming cost V 1 base and J 5 bases; bases outside gene matches: 4. The CDR3 consists of 14 residues. CDR3 sequence: CSVEGTRSTGELFF. In nucleotides, the CDR3 is TGCAGCGTTGAAGGGACTAGAAGTACCGGGGAGCTGTTTTTT.

This chain links TRBV7-2 with TRBJ2-7; a weak D match, TRBD1 (6 bases). Looked up from germline, CDR1 is SGHTA and CDR2 is FQGNSA. The CDR3 loop spans 14 amino acids. V was shortened by 3 bases and J by 7 bases, with 16 bases between the two germline ends. The DNA of the CDR3 is TGTGCCAGCAGCTTGGGGACAAGTCTGGAGGAGCAGTACTTC. This encodes CASSLGTSLEEQYF.

The rearrangement joins TRBV18 to TRBJ1-1; possible D gene TRBD1, 5 bases. CDR3 length: 14 amino acids. Trimming cost V 3 bases and J 0 bases, with 8 bases left between them. Germline CDR1 reads KGHSH; CDR2 reads LQKENI. The CDR3 protein is CASSPAGVNTEAFF. The CDR3 DNA is TGTGCCAGCTCACCGGCGGGGGTGAACACTGAAGCTTTCTTT.

The chain has TRBV12-3 or TRBV12-4 and TRBJ2-5; D gene unclear. The CDR3 spans 11 residues. V dropped 7 bases and J dropped 7 bases, with 10 bases sitting between them. Here the CDR3 DNA reads TGTGCCAGCACCATGTCCCTGACCCAGTACTTC. Translation gives CASTMSLTQYF.

This clonotype came up a few times. V gene TRBV12-3 or TRBV12-4 combines with J gene TRBJ2-3, with TRBD2 matching over 10 bases. This CDR3 contains 15 residues. V was pared by 5 bases and J by 0 bases, with 2 bases of the junction left unmatched. DNA of the CDR3: TGTGCCAGCAGTAAGCGGGAGGGAAGCACAGATACGCAGTATTTT. Its protein is CASSKREGSTDTQYF.

This clonotype has a handful of counts. This chain joins TRBV15 and TRBJ1-2; D is uncertain. The V end was cut by 0 bases, the J end by 0 bases, with 8 bases between. This CDR3 has 15 residues. Germline V CDR1 and CDR2: LNHNV, YYDKDF (reference sequence). This CDR3 reads CATSRDRNANYGYTF. The CDR3 region has the DNA TGTGCCACCAGCAGAGATCGTAACGCTAACTATGGCTACACCTTC.

The rearrangement joins TRBV18 to TRBJ1-1; no firm D call. CDR1 and CDR2 from the germline V gene are KGHSH and LQKENI. The germline V and J ends were trimmed by 0 bases and 3 bases, with 11 bases remaining between them. The CDR3 is made up of 15 amino acids. The CDR3 nucleotides are TGTGCCAGCTCACCACCGTATAGGGTGGACACTGAAGCTTTCTTT. It translates to CASSPPYRVDTEAFF.

This clonotype came up a few times. J is TRBJ1-5 and V is TRBV19; D is unclear. The CDR3 is 15 amino acids. Germline V gives CDR1 LNHDA, CDR2 SQIVND (reference sequence). Trimming stripped 0 bases from V and 1 base from J, with 7 bases between. The CDR3 loop reads CASSIDQRSNQPQHF. CDR3 DNA sequence: TGTGCCAGTAGTATAGATCAACGGAGCAATCAGCCCCAGCATTTT.

The chain uses TRBV12-3 or TRBV12-4 and TRBJ2-1, with TRBD1 identical over 9 bases. V lost 5 bases and J lost 4; bases outside the gene matches: 6. The CDR3 covers 15 residues. The CDR3 sequence is CASSQTGTGYNEQFF. CDR3 sequence (DNA): TGTGCCAGCAGTCAGACCGGGACAGGGTACAATGAGCAGTTCTTC.

This chain uses TRBV18 with TRBJ1-5; D not certain. V lost 5 bases and J 5 bases, leaving 16 bases between the germline ends. CDR3 size: 15 residues. Germline V CDR1 and CDR2: KGHSH, LQKENI. CDR3 coding DNA: TGTGCCAGCTCATCCACGCCACAGAGACATCAGCCCCAGCATTTT. This translates into CASSSTPQRHQPQHF.

The chain couples TRBV6-1 to TRBJ1-1; 7 positions match TRBD1. The CDR3 sequence is 14 residues long. Germline V lookup: CDR1 MNHNS, CDR2 SASEGT. Trimming took 5 bases from V and 5 from J; bases not matched to a gene: 8. As DNA, the CDR3 is TGTGCCAGCAGTCAAACAGGGGTTCGGACTGAAGCTTTCTTT. This codes for CASSQTGVRTEAFF.

The V and J genes are TRBV3-1 and TRBJ2-2; D ambiguous. CDR1 is LGHDT and CDR2 is YNNKEL in the germline V gene (reference sequence). The V and J ends lost 4 bases and 6 bases respectively, with 12 bases between them. The CDR3 contains 14 residues. CDR3 DNA: TGTGCCAGCAGCCTCCGGCCCACCGCCGGGGAGCTGTTTTTT. It is translated as CASSLRPTAGELFF.

The rearrangement uses TRBV24-1 and TRBJ2-3, with D uncertain. This CDR3 has 11 residues. Germline lookup yields CDR1 KGHDR and CDR2 SFDVKD. The V end was cut by 2 bases, the J end by 6 bases, with 2 bases between. Written as DNA, the CDR3 is TGTGCCACCAGTGATTCGGATACGCAGTATTTT. Protein product: CATSDSDTQYF.

This chain links TRBV5-6 with TRBJ2-5; no reliable D call. The CDR3 length is 19 residues. The V end was cut by 0 bases, the J end by 5 bases, with 26 bases between. Germline values: CDR1 SGHDT, CDR2 YYEEEE. CDR3 sequence (DNA): TGTGCCAGCAGCTTGGGAGGACGGAGTCACCCGTTCCTGGGGGAGACCCAGTACTTC. Amino acids: CASSLGGRSHPFLGETQYF.

This chain links TRBV3-1 with TRBJ1-6; D remains unclear. In germline, CDR1 is LGHDT, CDR2 YNNKEL (reference sequence). This CDR3 has 13 residues. The V end lost 1 base, the J end lost 8 bases, and 6 bases lay between the germline ends. The chain's CDR3 is CASSQGWDSPLHF. Here the CDR3 DNA reads TGTGCCAGCAGCCAAGGATGGGATTCACCCCTCCACTTT.